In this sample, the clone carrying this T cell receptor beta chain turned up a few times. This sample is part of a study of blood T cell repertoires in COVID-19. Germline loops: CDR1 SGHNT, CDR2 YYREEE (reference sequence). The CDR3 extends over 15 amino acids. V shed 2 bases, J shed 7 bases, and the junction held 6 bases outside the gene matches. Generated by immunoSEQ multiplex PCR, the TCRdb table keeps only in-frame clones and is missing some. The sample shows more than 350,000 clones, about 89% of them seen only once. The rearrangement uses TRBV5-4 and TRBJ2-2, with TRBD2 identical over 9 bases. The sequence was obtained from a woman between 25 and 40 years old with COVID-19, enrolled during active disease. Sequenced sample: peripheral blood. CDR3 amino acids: CASSFLSGRHGELFF. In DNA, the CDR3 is TGTGCCAGCAGCTTTCTTAGCGGGAGACACGGGGAGCTGTTTTTT. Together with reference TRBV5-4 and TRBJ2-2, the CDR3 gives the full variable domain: ETGVTQSPTHLIKTRGQQVTLRCSSQSGHNTVSWYQQALGQGPQFIFQYYREEENGRGNFPPRFSGLQFPNYSSELNVNALELDDSALYLCASSFLSGRHGELFFGEGSRLTVL.